These T cell receptor beta chains were read from a single sample in a study of T cells expressing NK-cell markers. TCRdb re-called the 5' RACE reads and gives one entry per CDR3 protein, without DNA. The listing contains 400,000 to 500,000 distinct CDR3 sequences. Sample: blood T cells: a sorted CD56 or NKG2C T cell subset, CD4+ or CD8+ T cells, or bulk PBMC T cells (not recorded which). These receptor sequences come from a woman aged 18 to 75 in good health. The CDR3 runs from the conserved cysteine through the conserved F or W. Fields, in order: CDR3 protein, J gene, V gene.

cdr3_aa: CASTSGGPNYGYTF
j_call: TRBJ1-2
v_call: TRBV5-1

cdr3_aa: CASSLLQTSVYNEQFF
j_call: TRBJ2-1
v_call: TRBV7-2

cdr3_aa: CASRSDSAGTGELFF
j_call: TRBJ2-2
v_call: TRBV7-9

cdr3_aa: CASSQGGAGDYEQYF
j_call: TRBJ2-7
v_call: TRBV4-3

cdr3_aa: CATSDPDRHAQYF
j_call: TRBJ2-3
v_call: TRBV24-1

cdr3_aa: CAWAHGENYGYTF
j_call: TRBJ1-2
v_call: TRBV30

cdr3_aa: CASRPDPGGTGVSGELFF
j_call: TRBJ2-2
v_call: TRBV11-1

cdr3_aa: CAIRSDMDVPFF
j_call: TRBJ2-1
v_call: TRBV10-3

cdr3_aa: CATSREVRTDTQYF
j_call: TRBJ2-3
v_call: TRBV15

cdr3_aa: CASSPEGQIYNEQFF
j_call: TRBJ2-1
v_call: TRBV18

cdr3_aa: CASSFVGRADNEQFF
j_call: TRBJ2-1
v_call: TRBV12-3/TRBV12-4

cdr3_aa: CSARERPSQQYF
j_call: TRBJ2-7
v_call: TRBV20-1

cdr3_aa: CASSQGAAYGYTF
j_call: TRBJ1-2
v_call: TRBV4-1

cdr3_aa: CAWNLQAPYEQYF
j_call: TRBJ2-7
v_call: TRBV30

cdr3_aa: CSVQGSYNSPLHF
j_call: TRBJ1-6
v_call: TRBV29-1

cdr3_aa: CASRPTGGAGELFF
j_call: TRBJ2-2
v_call: TRBV2

cdr3_aa: CSAESSNKVYEQYF
j_call: TRBJ2-7
v_call: TRBV20-1

cdr3_aa: CASNRGLGQVNTEAFF
j_call: TRBJ1-1
v_call: TRBV12-3/TRBV12-4

cdr3_aa: CAWSMWYNEQFF
j_call: TRBJ2-1
v_call: TRBV30

cdr3_aa: CASSQEWTRQSEQFF
j_call: TRBJ2-1
v_call: TRBV4-2

cdr3_aa: CSARPITRYNEQFF
j_call: TRBJ2-1
v_call: TRBV20-1

cdr3_aa: CASSQSGGVTQETQYF
j_call: TRBJ2-5
v_call: TRBV4-1

cdr3_aa: CASSQNRPVGVGTQYF
j_call: TRBJ2-5
v_call: TRBV3-1

cdr3_aa: CASSLVVSFNGRGETQYF
j_call: TRBJ2-5
v_call: TRBV7-8

cdr3_aa: CASSQEGTSGAKETQYF
j_call: TRBJ2-5
v_call: TRBV3-1

cdr3_aa: CASSQLAVSYNEQFF
j_call: TRBJ2-1
v_call: TRBV11-1

cdr3_aa: CASSLVGTSGFRNEQFF
j_call: TRBJ2-1
v_call: TRBV7-2

cdr3_aa: CAWSVELAGGGEQFF
j_call: TRBJ2-1
v_call: TRBV30

cdr3_aa: CASGPRGPDTQYF
j_call: TRBJ2-3
v_call: TRBV12-5

cdr3_aa: CASRVAGGASYEQYF
j_call: TRBJ2-7
v_call: TRBV4-2

cdr3_aa: CASVKNRDTEAFF
j_call: TRBJ1-1
v_call: TRBV12-5